Listed below are T cell receptor beta chains from one sample, sequenced in a study of blood T cells in healthy people across ages. A single record per CDR3 protein comes from TCRdb applying MiXCR to the 5' RACE reads. The data hold some 1,000,000 distinct CDR3 sequences, with 20% to 25% observed a single time. These sequences were also reported in another study, on T cells of mothers and their children.

Sequencing input: blood. The receptors originated from a girl aged 2 to 10 in good health. Both conserved end residues are part of each CDR3. The D gene is left open where the match is weak. Clone sizes are given selectively: once, few, many, or a class where the clone is expanded.

j_call clone_size v_call d_call cdr3_aa cdr3_nt
TRBJ1-2 few TRBV20-1 TRBD1 CSARGQGLSEGYTF TGCAGTGCTAGAGGACAGGGCCTTTCTGAGGGCTACACCTTC
TRBJ2-1 . TRBV10-2 . CASSHPNPVNEQFF TGCGCCAGCAGCCATCCCAACCCGGTAAATGAGCAGTTCTTC
TRBJ2-2 few TRBV28 . CASGTRNTGELFF TGTGCCAGCGGAACTAGGAACACCGGGGAGCTGTTTTTT
TRBJ2-7 few TRBV15 TRBD2 CATSKAGEASYEQYF TGTGCCACCAGCAAAGCGGGAGAGGCTTCGTACGAGCAGTACTTC
TRBJ2-1 few TRBV7-9 TRBD2 CASSFSGAIPNEQFF TGTGCCAGCAGCTTTAGCGGGGCTATCCCCAATGAGCAGTTCTTC
TRBJ1-2 . TRBV7-6 . CASSLLEGRAANYGYTF TGTGCCAGCAGCTTACTCGAGGGCAGGGCCGCTAACTATGGCTACACCTTC
TRBJ2-1 few TRBV29-1 . CSALGEGGRSYNEQFF TGCAGCGCACTTGGGGAGGGGGGACGCTCCTACAATGAGCAGTTCTTC
TRBJ1-3 few TRBV20-1 TRBD1 CSAGAGTGFGNTIYF TGCAGTGCTGGAGCCGGGACAGGGTTTGGAAACACCATATATTTT
TRBJ1-6 few TRBV6-6 TRBD1 CASGTNRGSGFSPLHF TGTGCCAGCGGTACAAACAGGGGGTCGGGATTTTCACCCCTCCACTTT
TRBJ1-3 few TRBV10-3 TRBD1 CAISPDRGGNTIYF TGTGCCATCAGCCCGGACAGGGGAGGAAACACCATATATTTT
TRBJ2-3 few TRBV3-1 TRBD1 CASSPHPGQALSTDTQYF TGTGCCAGCAGCCCACATCCGGGACAGGCCCTTAGCACAGATACGCAGTATTTT
TRBJ2-1 . TRBV11-2 . CASSFRLNEQFF TGTGCCAGCAGCTTTAGGCTTAATGAGCAGTTCTTC
TRBJ2-5 . TRBV4-1 TRBD2 CASSRTSGEKTQYF TGCGCCAGCAGCCGGACTAGCGGTGAAAAGACCCAGTACTTC
TRBJ2-1 few TRBV29-1 TRBD1 CSVEYRGLNEQFF TGCAGCGTTGAATACAGGGGGCTGAATGAGCAGTTCTTC
TRBJ2-5 . TRBV27 . CASRGTHSYEQYF TGTGCCAGCAGGGGGACTCACTCCTACGAGCAATACTTC
TRBJ1-5 . TRBV9 . CASSVGDYSNQPQHF TGTGCCAGCAGCGTAGGGGACTATAGCAATCAGCCCCAGCATTTT
TRBJ2-1 . TRBV20-1 . CSANPLSYNEQFF TGCAGTGCTAACCCCCTTTCCTACAATGAGCAGTTCTTC
TRBJ2-1 . TRBV29-1 . CSVEGLRDGSSYNEQFF TGCAGCGTTGAGGGGCTCCGGGACGGGAGCTCCTACAATGAGCAGTTCTTC
TRBJ2-1 . TRBV6-6 TRBD1 CASKGDSSYNEQFF TGTGCCAGCAAGGGGGACAGCTCCTACAATGAGCAGTTCTTC
TRBJ2-5 . TRBV6-2/TRBV6-3 . CASSRLSSSGGETQYF TGTGCCAGCAGCCGGCTTTCCAGTTCCGGGGGAGAGACCCAGTACTTC
TRBJ1-4 . TRBV11-2 . CAGSETGTYNEKLFF TGTGCCGGCAGCGAAACCGGGACCTATAATGAAAAACTGTTTTTT
TRBJ2-5 . TRBV12-3/TRBV12-4 . CASSFSGPYKETQYF TGTGCCAGCAGCTTCTCCGGGCCCTACAAAGAGACCCAGTACTTC
TRBJ2-5 . TRBV9 . CASSVAGGIETQYF TGTGCCAGCAGCGTAGCGGGGGGCATAGAGACCCAGTACTTC
TRBJ1-2 . TRBV3-1 TRBD1 CASSRARDREAIF TGTGCCAGCAGCCGCGCTCGGGACAGGGAAGCTATATTC
TRBJ2-7 few TRBV4-1 . CASSQDMSSLYEQYF TGCGCCAGCAGCCAAGACATGAGTAGCCTCTACGAGCAGTACTTC
TRBJ2-7 few TRBV7-9 TRBD1 CASSLAIAPQGEQYF TGTGCCAGCAGCTTAGCGATCGCCCCACAGGGGGAGCAGTACTTC
TRBJ2-7 few TRBV28 . CASRADLPYEQYF TGTGCCAGCAGGGCCGACTTACCCTACGAGCAGTACTTC
TRBJ1-2 . TRBV6-6 . CASSQSDGYTF TGTGCCAGCAGCCAATCAGATGGCTACACCTTC
TRBJ2-7 . TRBV13 TRBD2 CASRKILAGVSTYEQYF TGTGCCAGCAGAAAAATACTAGCGGGAGTTTCTACCTACGAGCAGTACTTC
TRBJ2-7 few TRBV6-5 TRBD2 CASTETLGGRGYEQYF TGTGCCAGCACCGAAACCCTCGGGGGGAGAGGGTACGAGCAGTACTTC
TRBJ2-7 few TRBV4-3 TRBD1 CASSQDRGQNEQYF TGCGCCAGCAGCCAAGACAGGGGGCAAAACGAGCAGTACTTC
TRBJ2-2 . TRBV29-1 TRBD1 CSVPSTGGGVNTGELFF TGCAGCGTTCCTTCGACAGGGGGCGGCGTAAACACCGGGGAGCTGTTTTTT
TRBJ1-1 . TRBV10-3 TRBD1 CAISDEQGAAEAFF TGTGCCATCAGTGATGAACAGGGGGCCGCTGAAGCTTTCTTT
TRBJ2-1 few TRBV6-4 . CASSPGTGGFNEQFF TGTGCCAGCAGTCCCGGGACTGGAGGATTCAATGAGCAGTTCTTC
TRBJ2-1 . TRBV9 . CASSASANEQFF TGTGCCAGCAGCGCCTCTGCAAATGAGCAGTTCTTC
TRBJ2-1 few TRBV7-2 . CASSHLKLFPYNEQFF TGTGCCAGCAGCCATCTAAAGCTTTTCCCCTACAATGAGCAGTTCTTC
TRBJ1-6 few TRBV12-3/TRBV12-4 . CASSLVSSPLHF TGTGCCAGCAGTTTGGTGTCCTCACCCCTCCACTTT
TRBJ2-5 few TRBV29-1 TRBD2 CSIQAGPQETQYF TGCAGCATCCAAGCGGGGCCCCAAGAGACCCAGTACTTC
TRBJ2-1 . TRBV6-6 TRBD2 CASSITSGSVNVQFF TGTGCCAGCAGCATAACCAGCGGGAGCGTCAATGTGCAGTTCTTC
TRBJ1-1 . TRBV27 . CASSLYWNTEAFF TGTGCCAGCAGTTTATACTGGAACACTGAAGCTTTCTTT
TRBJ2-7 few TRBV6-2/TRBV6-3 TRBD1 CASSSPTGTSYEQYF TGTGCCAGCAGTTCCCCGACAGGGACCTCCTACGAGCAGTACTTC
TRBJ2-5 . TRBV9 TRBD1 CASSPTDRGLEQYF TGTGCCAGCAGCCCCACGGACAGGGGGCTTGAGCAGTACTTC
TRBJ2-5 . TRBV4-3 TRBD1 CASSQSGTGVIWYF TGCGCCAGCAGCCAAAGCGGGACAGGGGTGATCTGGTACTTC
TRBJ1-4 many TRBV27 TRBD1 CASSLSGTATNEKLFF TGTGCCAGCAGTCTATCTGGGACAGCAACTAATGAAAAACTGTTTTTT
TRBJ1-2 . TRBV12-3/TRBV12-4 . CASSPTADGYGYTF TGTGCCAGCAGCCCAACCGCAGACGGGTATGGCTACACCTTC
TRBJ1-3 . TRBV6-1 . CASISSSVLSGNTIYF TGTGCCAGCATCAGCAGTAGCGTGCTCTCTGGAAACACCATATATTTT
TRBJ2-1 . TRBV5-1 TRBD2 CASSLVLAGNKQFF TGCGCCAGCAGCTTGGTATTAGCGGGAAATAAGCAGTTCTTC
TRBJ2-3 . TRBV4-2 TRBD2 CASRELAGGLADTQYF TGTGCCAGCAGGGAACTAGCGGGGGGGCTTGCAGATACGCAGTATTTT
TRBJ2-6 . TRBV5-1 . CASSGRGLSGANVLTF TGCGCCAGCAGTGGTCGGGGACTGTCTGGGGCCAACGTCCTGACTTTC